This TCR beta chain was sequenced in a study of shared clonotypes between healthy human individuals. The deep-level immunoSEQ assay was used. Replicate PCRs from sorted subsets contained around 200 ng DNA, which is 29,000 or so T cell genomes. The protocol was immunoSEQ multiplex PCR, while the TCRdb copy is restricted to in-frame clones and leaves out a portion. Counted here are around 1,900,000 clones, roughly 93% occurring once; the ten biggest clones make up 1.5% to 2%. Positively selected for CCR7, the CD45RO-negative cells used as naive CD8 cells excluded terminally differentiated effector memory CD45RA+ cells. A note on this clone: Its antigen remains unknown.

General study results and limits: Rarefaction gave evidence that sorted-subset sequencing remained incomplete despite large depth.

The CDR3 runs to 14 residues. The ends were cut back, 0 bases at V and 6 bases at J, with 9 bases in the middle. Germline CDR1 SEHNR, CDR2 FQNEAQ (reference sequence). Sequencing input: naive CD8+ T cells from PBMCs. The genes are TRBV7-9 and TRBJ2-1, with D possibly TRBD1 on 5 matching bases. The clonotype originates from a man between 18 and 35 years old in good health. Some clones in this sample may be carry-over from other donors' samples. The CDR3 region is CASSLAWGGNEQFF. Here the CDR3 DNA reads TGTGCCAGCAGCTTAGCTTGGGGCGGCAATGAGCAGTTCTTC.